Here is one T cell receptor beta chain with its context. Its antigen is as yet unknown. The multiple sclerosis controls comprised treatment-naive patients whose relapsing-remitting disease was stable or active. Reverse transcription of about 0.5 to 1 ug RNA used random hexamers. An immunoSEQ multiplex PCR amplified TCR beta CDR3 over 54 Vbeta and 13 Jbeta. MiXCR was run by TCRdb on the immunoSEQ multiplex PCR reads, yielding one entry per CDR3 protein. The sample consists of approximately 120,000 distinct CDR3 sequences, approximately 89% of them appearing once. The data originate from a study of CD8 T cells in Susac syndrome. Findings of the study overall: The authors acknowledged that the study's TCR sequencing and HLA analysis involved relatively few individuals.

This receptor was obtained from a human donor with multiple sclerosis. Source material: CD8+ T cells from PBMCs.

The DNA of the CDR3 is TGTGCCAGCAGCTCCGAGGGGGGGCGGCAGCCCCAGCATTTT. This encodes CASSSEGGRQPQHF. This sequence joins TRBV12-3 or TRBV12-4 and TRBJ1-5, with D possibly matching TRBD1 (6 bases). This CDR3 region has 14 residues. V was trimmed by 6 bases and J by 7 bases, leaving 16 bases between them.